Following are 18 T cell receptor beta chains from one sample sequenced in a study of cytomegalovirus exposure and HLA in healthy donors. The PCR employed 60 Vbeta primers together with 13 Jbeta primers. Some clones are missing from TCRdb's copy, which holds only in-frame ones; the method was immunoSEQ multiplex PCR. The sample consists of around 130,000 clones, approximately 74% of them appearing once. The sequenced sample was PBMCs. The receptors here all came from a man in his forties in good health and CMV-seropositive.

This clone was seen just once. V and J are TRBV27 and TRBJ2-7; TRBD2 agrees at 7 bases. Germline CDR1 MNHEY, CDR2 SMNVEV (reference sequence). The CDR3 is made up of 16 amino acids. V was pared by 8 bases and J by 5 bases, with 18 bases of the junction left unmatched. The CDR3 loop reads CASRPSEGGSINEQYF. For the CDR3, the DNA is TGTGCCAGCCGCCCGTCGGAGGGCGGGAGTATCAACGAGCAGTACTTC.

This rearrangement joins TRBV10-2 to TRBJ2-7, with TRBD1 matching 7 bases. This CDR3 spans 11 amino acids. Per germline, CDR1 WSHSY and CDR2 SAAADI. The trim removed 7 bases at V and 5 bases at J, leaving 2 bases unmatched. The CDR3 reads CASTGGHEQYF. The CDR3 bases are TGCGCCAGCACAGGGGGACACGAGCAGTACTTC.

Concerning this clone: One junction end disagrees with the germline gene, perhaps due to a read error. V and J are TRBV7-2 and TRBJ2-3; TRBD1 aligns across 7 bases. CDR3 length equals 15 residues. CDR1 is SGHTA and CDR2 is FQGNSA in the germline V gene. In nucleotides, the CDR3 is TGTGCCAGCAGCTTAGTTAGGGGTGACAGGGCCCTACCAAATTTT. Amino acid sequence: CASSLVRGDRALPNF.

The J gene is TRBJ2-2, the V gene TRBV27; weak D call: TRBD1 (5 bases). Germline V gives CDR1 MNHEY, CDR2 SMNVEV (reference sequence). V was cut by 6 bases and J by 0 bases, with 14 bases left in between. CDR3 length equals 16 residues. The CDR3 here is CASRTRTPSNTGELFF. CDR3 nucleotide sequence: TGTGCCAGCAGGACAAGGACACCATCGAACACCGGGGAGCTGTTTTTT.

This sequence joins TRBV27 and TRBJ2-7, with 9 bases matching TRBD2. J lost 6 bases, V lost 5 bases, and 8 bases had no gene match. Germline V gene sequence: CDR1 MNHEY, CDR2 SMNVEV (reference sequence). CDR3 length: 14 residues. CDR3 sequence reads: CASSRVAGDFEQYF. Written as DNA, the CDR3 is TGTGCCAGCAGTCGGGTAGCGGGAGATTTCGAGCAGTACTTC.

V gene TRBV5-1 combines with J gene TRBJ2-4, with 12 bases lining up with TRBD1. This CDR3 is 16 amino acids long. Germline CDR1 is SGHRS and CDR2 is YFSETQ. V dropped 3 bases and J dropped 3; count of bases not matched to a gene: 4. This CDR3 is CASSSGTGGGKNIQYF. The DNA for the CDR3 is TGCGCCAGCAGCTCAGGGACAGGGGGCGGCAAAAACATTCAGTACTTC.

The CDR3 spells CSVSGTAKNTEAFF. For the CDR3, the DNA is TGCAGCGTCTCAGGGACAGCGAAAAACACTGAAGCTTTCTTT. The chain has TRBV29-1 and TRBJ1-1; 7 bases are shared with TRBD1. V lost 6 bases and J lost 2; bases outside the gene matches: 9. The CDR3 is 14 residues long. The germline V gene has CDR1 SQVTM and CDR2 ANQGSEA.

This chain joins TRBV5-1 and TRBJ2-7, with 10 bases matching TRBD2. V lost 3 bases to trimming and J lost 3 bases; unmatched junction nucleotides: 3. The length of the CDR3 is 14 residues. Germline V CDR1 and CDR2: SGHRS, YFSETQ. The CDR3, as DNA: TGCGCCAGCAGCTCCGTAGCGGGAGGCTACGAGCAGTACTTC. It encodes CASSSVAGGYEQYF.

Written as DNA, the CDR3 is TGTGCCAGCAGCTCCCTGGACAGGGTTACGCAGCCCCAGCATTTT. Its translation is CASSSLDRVTQPQHF. The chain combines TRBV5-5 with TRBJ1-5; 8 bases align to TRBD1. Per germline, CDR1 SGHKS and CDR2 YYEKEE (reference sequence). V dropped 3 bases and J dropped 7; count of bases not matched to a gene: 9. The CDR3 is 15 amino acids.

This chain links TRBV7-9 with TRBJ2-6; maybe TRBD1 (5 bases). V was clipped by 5 bases and J by 0 bases, with 11 bases between them. Looked up from germline, CDR1 is SEHNR and CDR2 is FQNEAQ (reference sequence). This CDR3 is built from 16 residues. The CDR3 sequence is CASSTTRGSGANVLTF. The CDR3 DNA reads TGTGCCAGCAGCACCACAAGGGGCTCTGGGGCCAACGTCCTGACTTTC.

The CDR3 reads CASSMTGTENYGYTF. The CDR3, as DNA: TGTGCCAGCAGCATGACAGGGACAGAAAACTATGGCTACACCTTC. The chain is built from TRBV5-5 and TRBJ1-2; 7 bases agree with TRBD1. CDR1 is SGHKS and CDR2 is YYEKEE in the germline V gene (reference sequence). Unmatched junction bases numbered 8, after V lost 4 bases and J lost 2 bases. The length of the CDR3 is 15 residues.

The chain combines TRBV5-1 with TRBJ1-2; D perhaps matches TRBD1 (6 bases). Trimming cost V 0 bases and J 5 bases, with 11 bases left between them. CDR3 length equals 14 residues. Germline V CDR1 and CDR2: SGHRS, YFSETQ. The CDR3 bases are TGCGCCAGCAGCTTGGAAACAGGGAAGTATGGCTACACCTTC. Protein product: CASSLETGKYGYTF.

This clone has just one count. The CDR3 DNA sequence: TGTGCCAGTAGGACTAGCGGGGGCACCTACAATGAGCAGTTCTTC. Encoded protein: CASRTSGGTYNEQFF. The chain links TRBV19 to TRBJ2-1; 12 bases line up with TRBD2. After removal of 6 bases from V and 2 bases from J, the junction contained 2 bases not matched to a gene. The CDR3 covers 15 residues. CDR1 is LNHDA and CDR2 is SQIVND in the germline V gene (reference sequence).

This clone was counted between two and nine times. CDR3 in DNA: TGTGCCAGCAGTTTACTGGGGACTAGCGGGAGTGCTTGGGAGACCCAGTACTTC. Its translation is CASSLLGTSGSAWETQYF. The chain employs TRBV28 and TRBJ2-5, with 14 bases matching TRBD2. Losses at the gene ends were 2 bases for V and 5 bases for J; bases not matched to a gene: 10. Per germline, CDR1 MDHEN and CDR2 SYDVKM. CDR3 length equals 18 residues.

This clone was counted a few times. The chain joins TRBV7-9 to TRBJ1-6; 7 bases match TRBD1. CDR1 and CDR2 (germline): SEHNR, FQNEAQ (reference sequence). CDR3 size: 15 residues. J gave up 5 bases and V 1 base, and 2 bases lay outside the gene matches. The CDR3 region has the DNA TGTGCCAGCAGCTTAGTAGGGGGCGATAATTCACCCCTCCACTTT. It encodes CASSLVGGDNSPLHF.

The gene calls are TRBV27 and TRBJ2-3; D ambiguous. Trimming stripped 1 base from V and 0 bases from J, with 5 bases between. The CDR3 is made up of 14 amino acids. CDR1 is MNHEY and CDR2 is SMNVEV in the germline V gene (reference sequence). In nucleotides, the CDR3 is TGTGCCAGCAGTTTATTATCTAGCACAGATACGCAGTATTTT. Protein sequence: CASSLLSSTDTQYF.

The CDR3 is CAISGSQMDTEAFF. In DNA form, the CDR3 reads TGTGCCATTTCGGGAAGCCAGATGGACACTGAAGCTTTCTTT. V and J are TRBV30 and TRBJ1-1; D not certain. This CDR3 contains 14 residues. V was trimmed by 8 bases and J by 3 bases, leaving 19 bases between them. Germline CDR1 reads GTSNPN; CDR2 reads SVGIG (reference sequence).

The chain links TRBV10-1 to TRBJ1-1; TRBD1 matches 7 bases. This CDR3 has 18 amino acids. Germline CDR1 is WNHNN and CDR2 is SYGVQD (reference sequence). Trimming took 3 bases from V and 3 from J; bases not matched to a gene: 16. This CDR3 reads CASSDRRQGGTGDTEAFF. The CDR3 region has the DNA TGCGCCAGCAGTGACAGGAGGCAGGGGGGAACGGGGGACACTGAAGCTTTCTTT.